This is a list of T cell receptor beta chains from one sample in a study of OX40 agonist ivuxolimab in advanced cancers. Some clones are missing from TCRdb's copy, which holds only in-frame ones; the method was immunoSEQ multiplex PCR. The profile shows roughly 75,000 clones, over 90% of them singletons. Source: CD4+ or CD8+ T cells sorted from blood, taken in a trial of the OX40 agonist ivuxolimab. All receptors come from an adult with an advanced solid tumor such as melanoma, head and neck, liver or kidney cancer. Each CDR3 is given with its conserved first and last residue.

>TRBV9
CASSVGVTAPLHF
>TRBV6-5
CASSYSNGRTGSFF
>TRBV11-2
CASSLAGGSGGIRETQYF
>TRBV15
CATSSGTSGTTPNTGELFF
>TRBV7-9
CASTVQGTDTQYF
>TRBV6-5
CASSQSGSYEQYF
>TRBV14
CASSQDPYEQYF
>TRBV27
CASSSRTGQEPQYF
>TRBV7-9
CASSLGYPGELFF
>TRBV30
CAWSSTGLGEKLFF
>TRBV27
CASSLNSGSDQPQHF
>TRBV30
CAWSVLPAAYNEQFF
>TRBV29-1
CSVEYPMGSYEQYF
>TRBV20-1
CSAPKGEKLFF
>TRBV11-2
CASSFIVPDEQFF
>TRBV6-1
CASSESRGPYEQYF
>TRBV6-6
CATGMTVDQPQHF
>TRBV5-1
CASSFRNSLADTQYF
>TRBV7-2
CASSLAGLSGGFSGYTF
>TRBV13
CASSLVRDGTGELFF
>TRBV11-2
CASSYGQGTGELFF
>TRBV12-5
CASGFLPASSYNEQFF
>TRBV6-6
CASSYSPDTQYF
>TRBV7-9
CASSLTGTGTDTQYF
>TRBV28
CASSLGATRAFF
>TRBV7-2
CASSPSGASYNEQFF
>TRBV18
CASSLDRGDEQYF
>TRBV19
CASREGGAEAFF
>TRBV19
CASGAPKAFF
>TRBV9
CASSLGRPDTQYF
>TRBV7-6
CASSLGGGAGETQYF
>TRBV7-9
CASSLGNTIYF
>TRBV6-4
CASSVGDGSSYNEQFF